This entry lists 5 T cell receptor beta chains sequenced from one sample in a study of T cell responses to AZD1222 COVID-19 vaccine. Assay: immunoSEQ multiplex PCR; the TCRdb copy retains only in-frame clones and omits some. Here the sample spans fewer than 110,000 clones, 90% being singletons. The sequencing used peripheral blood, collected on day 0 of AZD1222 vaccination. Source of these receptors: an adult in good health.

This sequence joins TRBV6-6 and TRBJ1-4; the D is unclear. CDR1 and CDR2 from the germline V gene are MNHNY and SVGAGI (reference sequence). CDR3 size: 14 residues. Trimming pared 1 base from V and 4 bases from J, leaving 7 bases between. Written as DNA, the CDR3 is TGTGCCAGCAGTTACTTGGGAAATAATGAAAAACTGTTTTTT. Amino acids: CASSYLGNNEKLFF.

CDR3 DNA: TGTGCCAGCGGAAGAAGCCTGAACACTGAAGCTTTCTTT. It translates to CASGRSLNTEAFF. The chain is built from TRBV6-5 and TRBJ1-1, with D unresolved. Germline lookup yields CDR1 MNHEY and CDR2 SVGAGI. The V gene lost 8 bases and the J gene lost 0 bases, with 10 bases spanning the gap. The CDR3 has 13 residues.

The chain couples TRBV28 to TRBJ1-1; D might be TRBD1 (5 bases). This CDR3 comprises 16 residues. The germline CDR1 and CDR2 sequences are MDHEN and SYDVKM. Trimming pared 6 bases from V and 0 bases from J, leaving 17 bases between. CDR3 loop: CASSHRGGYLNTEAFF. CDR3 in DNA: TGTGCCAGCAGCCACCGGGGGGGGTACCTGAACACTGAAGCTTTCTTT.

This clone occurred once. The V call is TRBV5-1, the J call TRBJ2-4; 9 bases are shared with TRBD2. This CDR3 has 20 amino acids. Trimming took 0 bases from V and 0 from J; bases not matched to a gene: 13. Germline values: CDR1 SGHRS, CDR2 YFSETQ. The CDR3: CASSLEPGTSLTLAKNIQYF. CDR3 nucleotide sequence: TGCGCCAGCAGCTTGGAACCAGGGACTAGCCTGACTTTAGCCAAAAACATTCAGTACTTC.

The chain recombines TRBV9 with TRBJ2-7; TRBD1 or TRBD2 may be the D gene (5 bases each). In germline, CDR1 is SGDLS, CDR2 YYNGEE. V gave up 4 bases and J gave up 5 bases, with 19 bases separating them. The CDR3 is 15 residues long. This CDR3 is CASSPMMGEKNEQYF. The CDR3 DNA reads TGTGCCAGCAGCCCCATGATGGGGGAAAAAAACGAGCAGTACTTC.